This T cell receptor beta chain came from a study of blood T cells in healthy people across ages (dated by TCRdb to the mid-2010s). Looking at the study overall: In model experiments, roughly one uniquely barcoded TCR beta cDNA molecule per two T cells was captured by template switching. The study measured age-related changes in TCR beta repertoire diversity using deep sequencing normalized with unique cDNA molecular identifiers. The donors were divided into four age groups: young (average about 16 years), middle-aged (about 39), aged (approximately 59) and long-lived (82). To avoid experimental bias, donors of different ages were randomly spread across the sequencing lanes. For two donors (one aged 18 to 29 and one aged 80 or older), the study analyzed two additional independent replicas of 1 million unique cDNA reads from the same blood draw.

Systemically healthy Caucasian individuals from Russia, around 38 in total and aged roughly 6 to 100 years, were included as donors. Approximately 10 milliliters of peripheral blood were collected from each donor into EDTA-treated Vacutainer tubes. PBMCs were isolated by Ficoll-Paque density-gradient centrifugation, with at least 6.5 million obtained per sample. Total RNA was extracted from PBMCs with Trizol reagent, with at least 6 micrograms obtained per sample. Naive CD45RAhigh/CD27high T cell percentages were measured by flow cytometry on a PBMC aliquot from every donor. As concerns this clonotype: Its antigen remains unidentified. No much larger clone is present one base from it, and per-base qualities are unavailable.

CDR1 is given as MNHEY and CDR2 as SMNVEV, both from the germline V gene (reference sequence). Reading from cysteine to phenylalanine, the CDR3 counts 15 amino acids. The DNA shown is the 45-base CDR3, in frame from base 1. Cut back by 5 bases and 1 base, the V and J ends lie 14 bases apart. Study-level results and caveats: Estimates of total diversity based on one million sequenced T cells were regarded as lower bounds and as underestimates. As age increased, observed TCR beta diversity per million T cells dropped in a roughly linear way, and a significant reduction was already evident by age 40. The long-lived group showed more naive CD4+ T cells, fewer expanded clones and increased TCR diversity than the aged group, suggesting age selection. Since profiling was done on bulk unsorted PBMCs, naive and antigen-experienced compartments could not be conclusively compared. Donor CMV infection status was unknown, potentially confounding age-related changes in expanded clonotypes. A strong correlation was found between observed TCR beta diversity and the percentage of naive T cells measured by flow cytometry.

Libraries were made using 5' RACE. The sequencer listed for this sample is Illumina HiSeq 2500. A second PCR of about 6 to 11 cycles was run with a J-beta primer mix and a sample-barcoded 5' primer. A template-switch 5' adaptor carrying 12 random nucleotides introduced a unique molecular identifier onto each TCR beta cDNA molecule. At least 3 million CDR3-containing paired-end reads were obtained from each sample. First-strand cDNA was synthesized from all RNA with the Mint cDNA synthesis kit, primed by a TRBC-specific oligonucleotide. Following uracil-DNA glycosylase treatment, a first 18-cycle PCR with universal primers M1SS and BC2_uni_R was performed on all cDNA. Regarding the original processing steps: Each sample was normalized by randomly selecting 1 million high-quality reads, each carrying a distinct molecular identifier. Reads sharing molecular identifiers were discarded rather than binned into consensus sequences. MiTCR, run with a Q25 quality threshold and the strictest error-elimination algorithm, handled CDR3 identification, clonotype clustering and error correction. A nonparametric unseen species model using Euler transformation provided a lower-bound estimate of total TCR beta diversity. TCRdb took the public reads, trimmed them with fastp at Q25, ran MiXCR for clone calling and kept in-frame beta chains. Rows with a matching CDR3 protein are joined into one entry that keeps the most common DNA and genes. TCRdb's processing, not the authors' own work, is the source of the V and J calls. The sample table records about 1,400,000 distinct CDR3 sequences; approximately 60% of these occur just once. The ten top clones hold 6.5% to 8% of the sample.

Source material: blood. This TCR was sampled from a young man in good health. The chain links TRBV27 with TRBJ1-2; possibly the D gene is TRBD1, per 6 matching bases. This receptor has the CDR3 CASSPGQQYNYGYTF. The DNA sequence is TGTGCCAGCAGTCCTGGACAGCAATATAACTATGGCTACACCTTC.